This T cell receptor (beta chain) was recovered during a study of cytomegalovirus exposure and HLA in healthy donors. 60 Vbeta and 13 Jbeta primers were used in PCR. The repertoire was sequenced with immunoSEQ multiplex PCR; TCRdb's copy has only in-frame clones and lacks some. The data hold some 160,000 clones, with approximately 82% observed a single time. This clone was seen only a few times. The CDR3 has 16 residues. The V end lost 6 bases, the J end lost 4 bases, and 18 bases lay between the germline ends. Germline-derived CDR1 and CDR2 are MNHNY and SVGAGI (reference sequence). The sample taken for sequencing was PBMCs. The receptor was derived from a man in his fifties or sixties in good health and CMV-seropositive. This chain links TRBV6-6 with TRBJ1-4; D remains unclear. CDR3 sequence reads: CASRRPGRSLNEKLFF. The CDR3 DNA is TGTGCCAGCAGACGACCTGGGCGCAGCCTTAATGAAAAACTGTTTTTT.